What follows are 32 T cell receptor beta chains derived from one specimen sequenced in a study of cytomegalovirus exposure and HLA in healthy donors. Amplification used 60 Vbeta primers and 13 Jbeta primers. Repertoires were generated with immunoSEQ multiplex PCR, while TCRdb's copy carries only in-frame clones and drops some. This table has 100,000 to 140,000 clones, approximately 81% appearing once. Sequenced input: PBMCs. The receptor set was obtained from a man aged 25 to 40 in good health and CMV-seronegative.

V is TRBV19 and J is TRBJ1-5; D perhaps matches TRBD1 (6 bases). Germline V gives CDR1 LNHDA, CDR2 SQIVND (reference sequence). Trimming left V 7 bases short and J 7 bases short, with 20 bases between. This CDR3 contains 15 residues. CDR3 in DNA: TGTGCCAGTACCGCGACGGGCACAGGGCCGCAGCCCCAGCATTTT. It yields the protein CASTATGTGPQPQHF.

The CDR3 coding sequence is TGTGCCAGCAGTGGGACAGGGTATGGCTACACCTTC. As protein: CASSGTGYGYTF. The chain couples TRBV6-1 to TRBJ1-2, with 8 nucleotides matching TRBD1. V was pared by 4 bases and J by 5 bases, with 0 bases of the junction left unmatched. CDR1 is MNHNS, CDR2 SASEGT, per germline. The CDR3 length is 12 residues.

This clone was seen only once. The CDR3 protein is CASDERRAAQPQHF. CDR3 bases: TGTGCCAGTGACGAGAGGAGGGCGGCTCAGCCCCAGCATTTT. J is TRBJ1-5 and V is TRBV19; D gene uncertain. From germline, CDR1 is LNHDA and CDR2 SQIVND (reference sequence). CDR3 size: 14 residues. Trimming removed 8 bases from V and 6 bases from J, with 17 bases in between.

This rearrangement joins TRBV29-1 to TRBJ2-7, with 8 bases aligning to TRBD1. CDR3 length equals 13 residues. Germline CDR1 and CDR2: SQVTM and ANQGSEA. Trimming at V came to 6 bases and at J to 6 bases, leaving 10 bases not matched to a gene. CDR3 loop: CSVGETGATEQYF. The CDR3 coding sequence is TGCAGCGTCGGGGAGACAGGGGCAACCGAGCAGTACTTC.

The chain is built from TRBV28 and TRBJ1-1; TRBD1 might be the D (5 bases). Trimming stripped 2 bases from V and 0 bases from J, with 10 bases between. The CDR3 has 15 amino acids. Germline V lookup: CDR1 MDHEN, CDR2 SYDVKM. The CDR3 loop is CASSLSSRVNTEAFF. In DNA, the CDR3 is TGTGCCAGCAGTTTAAGCAGCAGGGTGAACACTGAAGCTTTCTTT.

J is TRBJ2-5 and V is TRBV30, with 7 bases that match TRBD1. CDR1 is GTSNPN, CDR2 SVGIG, per germline (reference sequence). The trim removed 4 bases at V and 1 base at J, leaving 6 bases unmatched. This CDR3 has 14 residues. CDR3 nucleotide sequence: TGTGCCTGGACCAAGGGGACAGCCCAAGAGACCCAGTACTTC. As protein: CAWTKGTAQETQYF.

The chain carries TRBV7-2 and TRBJ2-1, with TRBD2 matching 8 bases. The germline V gene encodes CDR1 SGHTA and CDR2 FQGNSA. CDR3 length equals 15 residues. The V gene end was trimmed by 0 bases and the J gene end by 4 bases; junction bases not matched to a gene: 2. This CDR3 reads CASSLAGLGYNEQFF. The CDR3, as DNA: TGTGCCAGCAGCTTAGCGGGACTAGGTTACAATGAGCAGTTCTTC.

This clone came up a few times. V is TRBV10-3 and J is TRBJ2-1, with D perhaps TRBD1 (6 bases). This CDR3 comprises 12 residues. CDR1 is ENHRY, CDR2 SYGVKD, per germline. CDR3 loop: CALGRGENEQFF. Written as DNA, the CDR3 is TGTGCATTAGGCAGGGGTGAGAATGAGCAGTTCTTC.

The genes are TRBV4-1 and TRBJ2-1, with 9 bases aligning to TRBD2. CDR1 is MGHRA, CDR2 YSYEKL, per germline. CDR3 length: 16 residues. Trimming at V came to 0 bases and at J to 7 bases, leaving 7 bases not matched to a gene. CDR3 loop: CASSQDSGGGANEQFF. CDR3 coding DNA: TGCGCCAGCAGCCAAGATAGTGGCGGGGGGGCTAATGAGCAGTTCTTC.

The genes are TRBV4-1 and TRBJ1-6; TRBD1 aligns across 11 bases. The germline CDR1 and CDR2 sequences are MGHRA and YSYEKL. The J segment lost 6 bases and the V segment lost 2 bases, leaving 12 bases of the junction unmatched. The length of the CDR3 is 19 residues. The CDR3: CASSQLGDRGIKGNSPLHF. The CDR3 DNA reads TGCGCCAGCAGCCAATTGGGGGACAGGGGGATTAAAGGTAATTCACCCCTCCACTTT.

The gene calls are TRBV5-1 and TRBJ2-5; no clear D. Germline CDR1 SGHRS, CDR2 YFSETQ. There are 11 residues in the CDR3. Trimming removed 3 bases from V and 2 bases from J, with 2 bases in between. The CDR3 sequence: CASSSQETQYF. The CDR3 DNA reads TGCGCCAGCAGCTCGCAAGAGACCCAGTACTTC.

CDR3 bases: TGTGCCAGCAGCAGAGGGCGGGACAGAATACAAAATCAGCCCCAGCATTTT. As protein: CASSRGRDRIQNQPQHF. This chain links TRBV7-2 with TRBJ1-5; TRBD1 matches 7 bases. Per the germline V gene, CDR1 is SGHTA and CDR2 is FQGNSA. Trimming took 5 bases from V and 4 from J; bases not matched to a gene: 14. There are 17 residues in the CDR3. The full variable domain, completed using reference TRBV7-2 and TRBJ1-5, is GAGVSQSPSNKVTEKGKDVELRCDPISGHTALYWYRQSLGQGLEFLIYFQGNSAPDKSGLPSDRFSAERTGGSVSTLTIQRTQQEDSAVYLCASSRGRDRIQNQPQHFGDGTRLSIL.

This rearrangement joins TRBV30 to TRBJ1-1, with D perhaps matching TRBD1 (6 bases). The CDR3 length is 15 residues. V was trimmed by 1 base and J by 3 bases, leaving 15 bases between them. Germline V gene data show CDR1 as GTSNPN and CDR2 as SVGIG (reference sequence). The CDR3 here is CAWSAPLQGDTEAFF. The DNA of the CDR3 is TGTGCCTGGAGTGCCCCCCTACAGGGAGACACTGAAGCTTTCTTT. Full variable domain (outside the CDR3, taken from reference TRBV30 and TRBJ1-1): SQTIHQWPATLVQPVGSPLSLECTVEGTSNPNLYWYRQAAGRGLQLLFYSVGIGQISSEVPQNLSASRPQDRQFILSSKKLLLSDSGFYLCAWSAPLQGDTEAFFGQGTRLTVV.

The chain links TRBV6-1 to TRBJ1-4, with 10 bases that match TRBD1. The CDR3 is made up of 14 amino acids. Losses at the gene ends were 6 bases for V and 7 bases for J; bases not matched to a gene: 5. The germline CDR1 and CDR2 sequences are MNHNS and SASEGT. The CDR3 protein is CASSDRGRIEKLFF. The CDR3 coding sequence is TGTGCCAGCAGCGACAGGGGGCGGATTGAAAAACTGTTTTTT.

The chain has TRBV7-6 and TRBJ2-2; the D gene is possibly TRBD2 (6 bases). Trimming removed 1 base from V and 6 bases from J, with 15 bases in between. The CDR3 is 16 residues long. Germline V lookup: CDR1 SGHVS, CDR2 FNYEAQ. The CDR3 bases are TGTGCCAGCAGCTTAGAAGGCGGGGCGGTATCCGGGGAGCTGTTTTTT. It specifies CASSLEGGAVSGELFF.

V gene TRBV9 combines with J gene TRBJ1-1, with D possibly matching TRBD1 (6 bases). Germline CDR1 and CDR2: SGDLS and YYNGEE. The CDR3 runs to 13 residues. Trimming shortened V by 3 bases and J by 6 bases, and 12 bases separated the two germline ends. The CDR3 loop reads CASSGGGGPEAFF. The CDR3 coding sequence is TGTGCCAGCAGCGGGGGTGGGGGCCCTGAAGCTTTCTTT.

The chain is built from TRBV6-4 and TRBJ2-3, with TRBD2 matching over 12 bases. Losses at the gene ends were 0 bases for V and 5 bases for J; bases not matched to a gene: 0. The CDR3 is 15 amino acids. Germline V gives CDR1 MRHNA, CDR2 SNTAGT. In DNA form, the CDR3 reads TGTGCCAGCAGTGACTCGACTAGCGGGGGAGATACGCAGTATTTT. Translating gives CASSDSTSGGDTQYF.

This chain uses TRBV25-1 with TRBJ2-5; D is unclear. CDR1 is MGHDK, CDR2 SYGVNS, per germline. Trimming took 2 bases from V and 5 from J, leaving 15 bases between them. The CDR3 is 15 amino acids. The DNA of the CDR3 is TGTGCCAGCAGTGAACTCGATCGAGCCTTGGAGACCCAGTACTTC. It encodes CASSELDRALETQYF. Looking up the rest from reference TRBV25-1 and TRBJ2-5 gives the full variable domain: EADIYQTPRYLVIGTGKKITLECSQTMGHDKMYWYQQDPGMELHLIHYSYGVNSTEKGDLSSESTVSRIRTEHFPLTLESARPSHTSQYLCASSELDRALETQYFGPGTRLLVL.

In DNA, the CDR3 is TGTGCCAGCAGCCAAGATCTCCCATGGACAGGGGGTGATACGCAGTATTTT. It encodes CASSQDLPWTGGDTQYF. The chain links TRBV14 to TRBJ2-3, with 10 bases that match TRBD1. Germline V gene lookup returns CDR1 SGHDN and CDR2 FVKESK. V was pared by 0 bases and J by 6 bases, with 9 bases of the junction left unmatched. The length of the CDR3 is 17 residues.

For this clone: A junction boundary mismatches the germline segment, possibly from a read error. The chain carries TRBV7-7 and TRBJ1-4; 9 nucleotides align to TRBD1. The length of the CDR3 is 15 residues. From germline, CDR1 is SSHAT and CDR2 FNYEAQ (reference sequence). CDR3 bases: TGTGCTAGCAGCCTGAGGACAGGGGCTAATGAAAAACTGTTTTTT. It is translated as CASSLRTGANEKLFF.

V gene TRBV9 combines with J gene TRBJ2-7; 10 bases are a match to TRBD1. V was clipped by 3 bases and J by 4 bases; unmatched bases: 7. This CDR3 comprises 15 residues. CDR1 is SGDLS and CDR2 is YYNGEE in the germline V gene. CDR3 amino acids: CASSATGTGEYEQYF. The CDR3 nucleotides are TGTGCCAGCAGCGCTACCGGGACAGGGGAGTACGAGCAGTACTTC.

This chain joins TRBV5-1 and TRBJ2-7; 7 bases agree with TRBD1. The length of the CDR3 is 13 residues. Trimming removed 3 bases from V and 5 bases from J; junction bases left unmatched: 5. CDR1 is SGHRS, CDR2 YFSETQ, per germline. CDR3 loop: CASSSFTGDEQYF. The CDR3 DNA follows: TGCGCCAGCAGCTCCTTCACAGGGGACGAGCAGTACTTC. The full variable domain, its missing parts supplied by reference TRBV5-1 and TRBJ2-7, is KAGVTQTPRYLIKTRGQQVTLSCSPISGHRSVSWYQQTPGQGLQFLFEYFSETQRNKGNFPGRFSGRQFSNSRSEMNVSTLELGDSALYLCASSSFTGDEQYFGPGTRLTVT.

J is TRBJ2-7 and V is TRBV28; 9 nucleotides match TRBD1. Germline V lookup: CDR1 MDHEN, CDR2 SYDVKM. This CDR3 contains 15 residues. Trimming took 5 bases from V and 6 from J; bases not matched to a gene: 11. CDR3 in DNA: TGTGCCAGCAGTCCGTCGGGACAGGGTGGTGGCGAGCAGTACTTC. Translating it yields CASSPSGQGGGEQYF.

Worth noting for this clone: The sample contains more than one DNA sequence encoding this CDR3. The chain couples TRBV9 to TRBJ2-5; weak D call: TRBD2 (6 bases). Trimming took 2 bases from V and 4 from J, leaving 12 bases between them. This CDR3 comprises 14 residues. Germline CDR1 is SGDLS and CDR2 is YYNGEE. The CDR3 loop is CASSVEAGGETQYF. The CDR3 DNA reads as TGTGCCAGCAGCGTCGAAGCGGGCGGAGAGACCCAGTACTTC.

The rearrangement joins TRBV7-9 to TRBJ2-3, with D perhaps matching TRBD2 (7 bases). Trimming removed 11 bases from V and 4 bases from J, with 19 bases in between. The CDR3 is 14 residues long. Germline V lookup: CDR1 SEHNR, CDR2 FQNEAQ (reference sequence). The CDR3, as DNA: TGTGCCGGGACGGGGGGCGGGACTGCAGATACGCAGTATTTT. It is translated as CAGTGGGTADTQYF.

The V call is TRBV27, the J call TRBJ2-7; 9 nucleotides line up with TRBD1. CDR3 length equals 14 residues. Germline values: CDR1 MNHEY, CDR2 SMNVEV (reference sequence). V shed 4 bases and J 6 bases; nucleotides not matched to a gene: 7. In DNA, the CDR3 is TGTGCCAGCAGTTCACCGGGACAGGGAAGCGAGCAGTACTTC. This gives the protein CASSSPGQGSEQYF.

The chain joins TRBV29-1 to TRBJ2-1; 11 bases agree with TRBD2. The CDR3 has 13 residues. V was pared by 6 bases and J by 8 bases, with 6 bases of the junction left unmatched. The germline V gene has CDR1 SQVTM and CDR2 ANQGSEA. Here the CDR3 reads CSVSGTSGDEQFF. Written as DNA, the CDR3 is TGCAGCGTGTCCGGGACTAGCGGCGATGAGCAGTTCTTC.

Regarding this clone: The final CDR3 position lacks the conserved phenylalanine or tryptophan, pointing to a likely read error. It is unclear where the CDR3 begins or ends on the DNA, so no DNA is shown, and the CDR3 is as TCRdb lists it. The J gene is TRBJ2-7, the V gene TRBV13; TRBD1 was called by the table and not checked on the DNA. CDR1 and CDR2 (germline): PRHDT, FYEKMQ (reference sequence). 12 amino acids form the CDR3, both terminal residues included. CDR3 sequence reads: CASSLDHRCRGN.

The chain uses TRBV2 and TRBJ2-5; D perhaps matches TRBD2 (6 bases). Germline V gives CDR1 SNHLY, CDR2 FYNNEI. The CDR3 covers 14 residues. V lost 3 bases and J lost 1, with 9 bases in between. CDR3 amino acids: CASSEGTLQETQYF. CDR3 nucleotides: TGTGCCAGCAGTGAGGGGACTCTCCAAGAGACCCAGTACTTC.

The gene calls are TRBV13 and TRBJ1-6; 9 bases map to TRBD1. Germline CDR1 and CDR2: PRHDT and FYEKMQ (reference sequence). This CDR3 region has 19 residues. V shed 5 bases and J 6 bases; nucleotides not matched to a gene: 17. CDR3 DNA: TGTGCCAGCAGCCCAAGCCCGGGACAGGGACTGGGCAGTAATTCACCCCTCCACTTT. It codes for CASSPSPGQGLGSNSPLHF.

The genes are TRBV9 and TRBJ1-4; no reliable D call. The ends were cut back, 3 bases at V and 8 bases at J, with 17 bases in the middle. The CDR3 spans 15 residues. From germline, CDR1 is SGDLS and CDR2 YYNGEE. The CDR3 DNA sequence: TGTGCCAGCAGCGCCGGTGGCAGGCGGGCGGAAAAACTGTTTTTT. Residues: CASSAGGRRAEKLFF.

Comments on this clone: Other nucleotide sequences from this sample produce the same CDR3. This rearrangement joins TRBV2 to TRBJ2-7; D gene unclear. Germline-derived CDR1 and CDR2 are SNHLY and FYNNEI. Trimming cost V 5 bases and J 2 bases, with 4 bases left between them. The CDR3 runs 11 residues. CDR3 sequence: CASSFTYEQYF. The CDR3 DNA reads TGTGCCAGCAGTTTCACCTACGAGCAGTACTTC.